A single sample is the source of the 12 T cell receptor beta chains below, sequenced in a study of T cell clonality in common variable immunodeficiency. Clones were sequenced by immunoSEQ multiplex PCR, and TCRdb holds only the in-frame ones, with some missing. Sampling found more than 35,000 clones, none seen once. Sequencing input: peripheral blood mononuclear cells. Every receptor here comes from a person aged 18-70 years in good health.

This clone was picked up many times. CDR3 loop: CASSTRQGVTDTQYF. Incomplete CDR3 DNA: TGTGCCAGTAGCACCCGACAGGGTGTCACAGATACG. The chain uses TRBV19 and TRBJ2-3, with 7 nucleotides matching TRBD1. From the germline J gene comes the end of the CDR3, since the read stops 3 residues before it. The CDR3 runs to 15 residues. With V trimmed by 6 bases and J by 2 bases, 8 bases remained unmatched. Germline loops: CDR1 LNHDA, CDR2 SQIVND (reference sequence).

This clone occurred many times. The read terminates 3 residues before the CDR3 end, so the remaining end is supplied by the germline J gene. This chain links TRBV7-9 with TRBJ2-5; the match to TRBD2 covers 9 bases. The germline CDR1 and CDR2 sequences are SEHNR and FQNEAQ (reference sequence). CDR3 length: 15 amino acids. CDR3 bases read: TGTGCCAGCAGCCCCAGACTAGCGGCACAAGGTACC. As protein: CASSPRLAAQGT. The whole CDR3 protein reads CASSPRLAAQGTQYF.

This clone came up many times. The read finishes 3 residues shy of the CDR3 end, and the germline J gene is used to complete it. The chain has TRBV9 and TRBJ1-4; TRBD1 agrees at 9 bases. CDR1 is SGDLS, CDR2 YYNGEE, per germline. With 4 bases clipped from V and 6 bases from J, the junction kept 7 bases outside the gene matches. CDR3 length: 15 amino acids. The CDR3 DNA, read in part, is TGTGCCAGCAGCCCCTCGGGACAGGGATATGAAAAA. Its protein is CASSPSGQGYEK. Given in full, the CDR3 is CASSPSGQGYEKLFF. The full variable domain, in which reference TRBV9 and TRBJ1-4 provide the parts outside the CDR3, is DSGVTQTPKHLITATGQRVTLRCSPRSGDLSVYWYQQSLDQGLQFLIQYYNGEERAKGNILERFSAQQFPDLHSELNLSSLELGDSALYFCASSPSGQGYEKLFFGSGTQLSVL.

This clone was counted at least ten times. The read gets to within 3 residues of the CDR3 end, and the germline J gene fills in the rest. This rearrangement joins TRBV30 to TRBJ2-1, with a weak D call TRBD2 (6 bases). V was trimmed by 0 bases and J by 7 bases, leaving 13 bases between them. The CDR3 has 14 amino acids. CDR1 GTSNPN and CDR2 SVGIG come from the germline V gene (reference sequence). The covered CDR3 bases are TGTGCCTGGAGTGTTGAGGCGGGGTCTAATGAG. Translating gives CAWSVEAGSNE. The full CDR3 reads CAWSVEAGSNEQFF.

This clone was counted many times. The read terminates 3 residues ahead of where the CDR3 ends, so the germline J gene completes it. The chain links TRBV18 to TRBJ2-6; maybe TRBD1 (5 bases). The CDR3 extends over 18 amino acids. CDR1 and CDR2 from the germline V gene are KGHSH and LQKENI. The V and J ends lost 8 bases and 0 bases respectively, with 20 bases between them. The DNA read from the CDR3 is TGTGCCAGCGCAGATATTCACAGGCGTTACTCTGGGGCCAACGTC. The encoded protein is CASADIHRRYSGANV. The full-length CDR3 reads as CASADIHRRYSGANVLTF.

This clone was recorded a few times. The read is 3 residues too short to cover the CDR3 end, so that end is filled in from the germline J gene. The V gene is TRBV18, the J gene TRBJ2-7; possible D gene TRBD1, 5 bases. V was shortened by 6 bases and J by 3 bases, with 18 bases between the two germline ends. Germline values: CDR1 KGHSH, CDR2 LQKENI. There are 15 residues in the CDR3. CDR3 sequence: CASSPPGILGYEQYF. CDR3 bases read: TGTGCCAGCTCCCCCCCAGGGATCTTAGGCTACGAG.

This clone came up many times. The CDR3 end falls 3 residues outside the read, so it is completed with the germline J gene. The chain has TRBV7-8 and TRBJ2-7, with a possible D match to TRBD2 (6 bases). V was cut by 2 bases and J by 3 bases, with 11 bases left in between. CDR1 and CDR2 (germline): SGHVS, FQNEAQ. The CDR3 has 14 residues. The CDR3 sequence: CASSLRGSDYEQYF. The sequenced CDR3 bases are TGTGCCAGCAGCTTACGGGGGTCAGACTACGAG. The full variable domain, rest sourced from reference TRBV7-8 and TRBJ2-7, is GAGVSQSPRYKVAKRGQDVALRCDPISGHVSLFWYQQALGQGPEFLTYFQNEAQLDKSGLPSDRFFAERPEGSVSTLKIQRTQQEDSAVYLCASSLRGSDYEQYFGPGTRLTVT.

At least ten counts were recorded for this clone. The CDR3 DNA, read in part, is TGTGCCAGCAGTTTGAGCAACTATGGC. Translated: CASSLSNYG. The entire CDR3 sequence reads CASSLSNYGYTF. The chain recombines TRBV28 with TRBJ1-2, with D hard to call. Read coverage stops 3 residues before the CDR3 terminus; the germline J gene supplies the remainder. Trimming stripped 3 bases from V and 2 bases from J, with 4 bases between. The CDR3 runs to 12 residues. CDR1 is MDHEN, CDR2 SYDVKM, per germline.

This clone was picked up many times. The CDR3 is cut off 3 residues early in the read; its end comes from the germline J gene. The chain uses TRBV28 and TRBJ1-2, with 9 nucleotides matching TRBD1. Trimming cost V 4 bases and J 0 bases; bases outside gene matches: 18. CDR1 and CDR2 (germline): MDHEN, SYDVKM. This CDR3 has 20 amino acids. CDR3 loop: CASSSGFSFGQGSSNYGYTF. The covered CDR3 bases are TGTGCCAGCAGTTCCGGATTTTCTTTTGGACAGGGGTCCTCTAACTATGGC.

This clone was observed many times. The read gets to within 3 residues of the CDR3 end, and the germline J gene fills in the rest. The genes are TRBV28 and TRBJ2-1; tentatively, D is TRBD2 (6 bases). V gave up 7 bases and J gave up 7 bases, with 17 bases separating them. The CDR3 consists of 14 residues. From germline, CDR1 is MDHEN and CDR2 SYDVKM. The CDR3: CASTPGGVKNEQFF. The CDR3 bases that were read are TGTGCCAGCACGCCTGGAGGGGTAAAGAATGAG. Filled out from reference TRBV28 and TRBJ2-1, the complete variable domain reads DVKVTQSSRYLVKRTGEKVFLECVQDMDHENMFWYRQDPGLGLRLIYFSYDVKMKEKGDIPEGYSVSREKKERFSLILESASTNQTSMYLCASTPGGVKNEQFFGPGTRLTVL.

Ten or more counts support this clone. The read ends 3 residues early relative to the CDR3; the germline J gene fills the gap. The chain employs TRBV20-1 and TRBJ2-3, with TRBD2 identical over 12 bases. Unmatched junction bases numbered 9, after V lost 5 bases and J lost 3 bases. CDR3 length: 16 amino acids. The germline V gene has CDR1 DFQATT and CDR2 SNEGSKA (reference sequence). This chain's CDR3 is CSAYSPTSGGTDTQYF. The DNA read from the CDR3 is TGCAGTGCTTATAGTCCCACTAGCGGGGGGACAGATACG.

Ten or more counts support this clone. The read terminates 3 residues ahead of where the CDR3 ends, so the germline J gene completes it. The rearrangement joins TRBV12-3 or TRBV12-4 to TRBJ2-1; weak D call: TRBD1 (6 bases). V gave up 5 bases and J gave up 4 bases, with 9 bases separating them. The CDR3 sequence is 13 residues long. The CDR3 bases that were read are TGTGCCAGCAGTCCACAGGGTTACAATGAG. It codes for CASSPQGYNE. The whole CDR3 region reads CASSPQGYNEQFF.